This T cell receptor (beta chain) was sequenced for a study of blood T cells in healthy people across ages. Study conclusions and caveats: With naive T cell percentage, TCR beta diversity showed a strong correlation.

Combining a sample-barcoded 5' primer with a J-beta primer mix, a second PCR ran for about 7 to 12 cycles. TCRdb redid the calling of the 5' RACE reads with MiXCR, one entry per CDR3 protein. This table has 800,000 to 900,000 distinct CDR3 sequences, around 68% appearing once. The CDR3 loop spans 16 amino acids. In germline, CDR1 is DFQATT, CDR2 SNEGSKA (reference sequence). In the case of this clonotype: The antigen remains undetermined.

The rearrangement links TRBV20-1 to TRBJ2-4, with 7 bases identical to TRBD2. The end of the DNA is better explained by TRBJ2-7, so the J call may be wrong. The specimen sequenced was blood. The TCR sequence derives from a man aged 30 to 39 in good health. CDR3 sequence: CSARDEGRGNTYEQYF. CDR3 in DNA: TGCAGTGCTAGAGATGAAGGGCGGGGGAACACCTACGAGCAGTACTTC.